This T cell receptor beta chain comes out of a study of radiation and T cells in renal cell carcinoma. Study conclusions and caveats: Compared with controls, irradiated tumors showed greater TCR clonality.

Trimming removed 4 bases at V and 3 bases at J, with 18 bases between. The CDR3 loop spans 16 amino acids. Germline CDR1 reads MGHDK; CDR2 reads SYGVNS. The assay was immunoSEQ multiplex PCR, and TCRdb's table has in-frame clones only and misses some. The sample includes several thousand clones, roughly three fifths of them seen just once. Treatment reported: 15 Gy SBRT to primary tumor, nephrectomy 4 weeks later. This clone was seen a few times. Its antigen remains unknown. The J gene is TRBJ1-1, the V gene TRBV25-1; no clear D. The sample was tumor tissue, taken from a patient whose treatment included radiotherapy and nephrectomy. The receptor comes from a man in his fifties or sixties with renal cell carcinoma. The CDR3 reads CASSGGPPARDTEAFF. In DNA, the CDR3 is TGTGCCAGCAGTGGAGGGCCTCCCGCTCGTGACACTGAAGCTTTCTTT.